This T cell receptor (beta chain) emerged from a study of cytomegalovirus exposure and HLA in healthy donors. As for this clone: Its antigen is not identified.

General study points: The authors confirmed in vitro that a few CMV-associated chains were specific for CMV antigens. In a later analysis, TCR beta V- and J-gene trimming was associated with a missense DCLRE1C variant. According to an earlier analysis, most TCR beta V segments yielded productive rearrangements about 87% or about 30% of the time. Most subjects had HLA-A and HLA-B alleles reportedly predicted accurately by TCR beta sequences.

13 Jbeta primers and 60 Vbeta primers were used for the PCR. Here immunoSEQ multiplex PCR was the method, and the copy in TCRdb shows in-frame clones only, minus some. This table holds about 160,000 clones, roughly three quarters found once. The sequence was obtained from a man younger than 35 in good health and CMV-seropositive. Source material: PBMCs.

The chain's CDR3 is CASSYRPGDTEAFF. Here the CDR3 DNA reads TGTGCCAGCAGTTATCGCCCAGGGGACACTGAAGCTTTCTTT. The chain is built from TRBV6-6 and TRBJ1-1, with D perhaps TRBD1 (6 bases). Germline V CDR1 and CDR2: MNHNY, SVGAGI (reference sequence). The CDR3 covers 14 residues. Deletions cut 3 bases from V and 3 bases from J, with 11 bases between.